This is a list of T cell receptor beta chains from one sample in a study of human T cells and chemical hapten exposure. Each CDR3 protein is one row after TCRdb ran MiXCR on the RACE reads. The data show around 42,000 distinct CDR3 sequences, approximately 3.4% seen once. The sequences come from whole blood, collected in connection with sensitization to the hapten diphenylcyclopropenone (DPC). The receptor source for this set is a man in his forties with alopecia areata. Some clones in this sample may be carry-over from other donors' samples. Both conserved end residues are part of each CDR3. D genes are given only for firm matches. Size is stated for part of the rows, as once, few or many counts, or as a class when the clone is expanded.

TRBV20-1,many,TRBD2,TRBJ2-4,CSARGGGNIQYF,TGCAGTGCTAGAGGGGGGGGAAACATTCAGTACTTC
TRBV18,medium-sized,.,TRBJ2-5,CASSRQETQYF,TGTGCCAGCAGCCGCCAAGAGACCCAGTACTTC
TRBV28,many,.,TRBJ1-6,CASSLGSGYRSPLHF,TGTGCCAGCAGTTTAGGATCGGGTTATCGGTCACCCCTCCACTTT
TRBV3-1,many,.,TRBJ1-4,CASSVQGAGSGLFF,TGTGCCAGCAGCGTTCAAGGTGCTGGGAGTGGACTGTTTTTT
TRBV11-2,many,TRBD2,TRBJ2-1,CASSLGRTSGSFDEQFF,TGTGCCAGCAGCTTAGGAAGGACTAGCGGGAGTTTCGATGAGCAGTTCTTC
TRBV12-3/TRBV12-4,many,.,TRBJ2-6,CASSPSSGANVLTF,TGTGCCAGCAGTCCGAGCTCTGGGGCCAACGTCCTGACTTTC
TRBV2,many,.,TRBJ2-2,CASSRDTGELFF,TGTGCCAGCAGCAGGGACACCGGGGAGCTGTTTTTT
TRBV20-1,many,.,TRBJ1-4,CSARGHTGTDEKLFF,TGCAGTGCTAGAGGTCATACAGGGACGGACGAAAAACTGTTTTTT
TRBV30,few,TRBD2,TRBJ2-7,CAWRSGRNNEQYF,TGTGCCTGGAGAAGCGGGAGGAACAACGAGCAGTACTTC
TRBV25-1,many,TRBD1,TRBJ1-6,CASSRTGSSSPLHF,TGTGCCAGCAGTCGGACAGGGTCATCTTCACCCCTCCACTTT
TRBV7-9,many,.,TRBJ2-7,CASSLEAGPGVYF,TGTGCCAGCAGCTTAGAAGCCGGGCCCGGTGTGTACTTC
TRBV6-5,.,.,TRBJ1-4,CASSYRPSTNEKLFF,TGTGCCAGCAGTTACCGACCTTCAACTAATGAAAAACTGTTTTTT
TRBV12-3/TRBV12-4,many,TRBD2,TRBJ2-5,CASSRAGGGGAQYF,TGTGCCAGCAGTCGAGCGGGAGGAGGGGGGGCCCAGTACTTC
TRBV12-3/TRBV12-4,many,TRBD1,TRBJ2-7,CASSSRGQGRVREQYF,TGTGCCAGCAGTTCCCGGGGACAGGGGAGGGTTCGCGAGCAGTACTTC
TRBV6-5,few,TRBD2,TRBJ2-7,CASSYGREFNEQYF,TGTGCCAGCAGTTATGGGCGGGAGTTTAACGAGCAGTACTTC
TRBV28,many,TRBD1,TRBJ2-3,CASSSPTGERTDTQYF,TGTGCCAGCAGTTCGCCGACAGGGGAAAGGACAGATACGCAGTATTTT
TRBV7-2,many,.,TRBJ2-1,CASSFVDNEQFF,TGTGCCAGCAGCTTTGTAGACAATGAGCAGTTCTTC
TRBV19,.,TRBD1,TRBJ2-7,CASSINRGDYEQYF,TGTGCCAGTAGTATAAACAGGGGAGACTACGAGCAGTACTTC
TRBV20-1,few,.,TRBJ2-7,CSWDTSYEQYF,TGCAGTTGGGACACCTCCTACGAGCAGTACTTC
TRBV12-3/TRBV12-4,many,.,TRBJ2-1,CASSLISPLSYNEQFF,TGTGCCAGCAGTTTGATTAGCCCTCTTTCCTACAATGAGCAGTTCTTC
TRBV6-1,many,.,TRBJ1-5,CASSETFDQPQHF,TGTGCCAGCAGTGAAACATTCGATCAGCCCCAGCATTTT
TRBV5-1,many,.,TRBJ2-7,CASSPGVSAEQYF,TGCGCCAGCAGCCCGGGGGTTTCCGCCGAGCAGTACTTC
TRBV3-1,few,.,TRBJ1-1,CASSRGSRGTEAFF,TGTGCCAGCAGCAGGGGGTCTAGGGGCACTGAAGCTTTCTTT
TRBV10-2,many,.,TRBJ1-5,CASSAYSNQPQHF,TGCGCCAGCAGTGCATATAGCAATCAGCCCCAGCATTTT
TRBV24-1,few,TRBD1,TRBJ2-3,CATSDPGQSTDTQYF,TGTGCCACCAGTGATCCGGGACAGAGCACAGATACGCAGTATTTT
TRBV10-3,many,.,TRBJ2-7,CAISEQDYYEQYF,TGTGCCATCAGTGAGCAGGACTACTACGAGCAGTACTTC
TRBV29-1,.,.,TRBJ1-2,CSVDLPGLRGGYTF,TGCAGCGTTGACCTGCCCGGGCTCAGGGGTGGCTACACCTTC
TRBV28,many,.,TRBJ2-3,CASLALPDTQYF,TGTGCCAGCCTAGCGCTCCCAGATACGCAGTATTTT
TRBV12-3/TRBV12-4,many,TRBD1,TRBJ2-7,CASSTGTGLVEQYF,TGTGCCAGCAGTACCGGGACAGGGTTGGTGGAGCAGTACTTC
TRBV28,many,.,TRBJ2-7,CASSRDKSYEQYF,TGTGCCAGCTCCCGGGACAAGTCCTACGAGCAGTACTTC
TRBV7-9,many,TRBD2,TRBJ2-1,CASSKGGLAGPSYNEQFF,TGTGCCAGCTCAAAAGGGGGACTAGCGGGTCCCTCCTACAATGAGCAGTTCTTC
TRBV12-3/TRBV12-4,many,.,TRBJ2-3,CASSLATGDTQYF,TGTGCCAGCAGTTTAGCCACAGGAGATACGCAGTATTTT
TRBV20-1,many,.,TRBJ1-6,CSASTGYDDSPLHF,TGCAGTGCCTCGACGGGATATGATGATTCACCCCTCCACTTT
TRBV9,many,.,TRBJ1-4,CASSAAPRGEILFF,TGTGCCAGCAGCGCTGCTCCACGGGGTGAAATACTGTTTTTT
TRBV12-3/TRBV12-4,.,TRBD1,TRBJ1-1,CASSGGGLGEGTEAFF,TGTGCCAGCAGTGGAGGGGGCCTGGGGGAGGGCACTGAAGCTTTCTTT
TRBV12-3/TRBV12-4,many,TRBD1,TRBJ2-7,CASSRPQGFSYEQYF,TGTGCCAGCAGTCGCCCACAGGGGTTCTCCTACGAGCAGTACTTC
TRBV4-1,many,TRBD1,TRBJ1-4,CASTSRETGREKLFF,TGCGCCAGCACCTCCAGGGAGACAGGGCGTGAAAAACTGTTTTTT
TRBV12-3/TRBV12-4,few,.,TRBJ1-1,CASSLGTGGTEAFF,TGTGCCAGCAGTTTAGGTACGGGAGGCACTGAAGCTTTCTTT
TRBV5-1,many,TRBD2,TRBJ2-3,CASSLPLAGATDTQYF,TGCGCCAGCAGCTTGCCACTAGCGGGAGCAACAGATACGCAGTATTTT
TRBV3-1,many,TRBD1,TRBJ2-1,CASSVTGGEQFF,TGTGCCAGCAGCGTCACAGGGGGTGAGCAGTTCTTC
TRBV12-3/TRBV12-4,many,.,TRBJ2-1,CASSLGDFDEQFF,TGTGCCAGCAGTTTAGGGGACTTCGATGAGCAGTTCTTC
TRBV28,medium-sized,.,TRBJ2-7,CASSFRDGREQYF,TGTGCCAGCAGTTTTCGGGACGGTCGCGAGCAGTACTTC
TRBV5-6,few,TRBD2,TRBJ2-5,CASSTSGRVRETQYF,TGTGCCAGCAGCACCAGCGGGAGGGTGAGAGAGACCCAGTACTTC
TRBV11-2,.,.,TRBJ2-5,CASSLISGTQYF,TGTGCCAGCAGCCTAATTAGCGGGACCCAGTACTTC
TRBV10-1,many,.,TRBJ2-2,CASSEFGANTGELFF,TGCGCCAGCAGTGAATTTGGGGCGAACACCGGGGAGCTGTTTTTT
TRBV24-1,many,TRBD1,TRBJ2-5,CATSDRQGAGETQYF,TGTGCCACCAGTGATCGACAGGGGGCCGGGGAGACCCAGTACTTC
TRBV20-1,.,.,TRBJ1-5,CSARSTGDQPQHF,TGCAGTGCTAGGTCAACAGGAGATCAGCCCCAGCATTTT